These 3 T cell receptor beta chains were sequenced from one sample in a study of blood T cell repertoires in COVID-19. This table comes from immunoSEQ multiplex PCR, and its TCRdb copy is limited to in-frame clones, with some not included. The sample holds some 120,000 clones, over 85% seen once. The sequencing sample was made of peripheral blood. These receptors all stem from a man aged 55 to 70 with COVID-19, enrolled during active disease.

CDR3 DNA: TGTGCCAGCACGGGGACTAGCGACACCGGGGAGCTGTTTTTT. This encodes CASTGTSDTGELFF. The chain links TRBV9 to TRBJ2-2; 10 nucleotides match TRBD2. In germline, CDR1 is SGDLS, CDR2 YYNGEE. V shed 6 bases, J shed 3 bases, and the junction held 2 bases outside the gene matches. This CDR3 has 14 residues.

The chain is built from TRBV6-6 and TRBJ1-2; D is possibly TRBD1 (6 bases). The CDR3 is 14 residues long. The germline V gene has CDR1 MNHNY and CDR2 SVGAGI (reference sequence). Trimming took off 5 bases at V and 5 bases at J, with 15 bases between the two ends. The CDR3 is CASSTQGTHYGYTF. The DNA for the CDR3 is TGTGCCAGCAGTACTCAGGGGACCCATTATGGCTACACCTTC.

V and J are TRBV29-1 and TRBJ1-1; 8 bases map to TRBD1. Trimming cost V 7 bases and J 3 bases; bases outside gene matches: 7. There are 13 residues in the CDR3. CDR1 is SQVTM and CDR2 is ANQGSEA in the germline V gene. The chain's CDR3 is CSGRRGLDTEAFF. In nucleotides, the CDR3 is TGCAGCGGCCGCAGGGGGCTGGACACTGAAGCTTTCTTT.